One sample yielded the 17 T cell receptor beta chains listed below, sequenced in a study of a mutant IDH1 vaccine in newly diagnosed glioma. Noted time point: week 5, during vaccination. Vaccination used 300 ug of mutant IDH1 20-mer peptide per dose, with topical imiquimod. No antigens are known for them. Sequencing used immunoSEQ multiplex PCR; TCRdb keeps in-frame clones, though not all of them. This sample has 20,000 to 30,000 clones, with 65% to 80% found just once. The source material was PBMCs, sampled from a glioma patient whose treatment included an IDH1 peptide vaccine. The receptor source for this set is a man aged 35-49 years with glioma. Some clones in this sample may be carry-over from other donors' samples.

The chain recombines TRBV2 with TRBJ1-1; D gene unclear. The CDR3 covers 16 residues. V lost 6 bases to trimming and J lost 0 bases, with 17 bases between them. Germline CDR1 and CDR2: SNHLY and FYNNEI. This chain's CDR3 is CASRGLASLVNTEAFF. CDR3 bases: TGTGCCAGCAGAGGATTAGCCTCGCTCGTGAACACTGAAGCTTTCTTT.

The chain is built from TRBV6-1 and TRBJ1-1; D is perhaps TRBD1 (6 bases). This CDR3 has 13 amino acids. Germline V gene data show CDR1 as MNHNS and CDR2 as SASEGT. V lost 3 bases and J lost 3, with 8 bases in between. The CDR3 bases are TGTGCCAGCAGTGACACAGGGCACACTGAAGCTTTCTTT. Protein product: CASSDTGHTEAFF.

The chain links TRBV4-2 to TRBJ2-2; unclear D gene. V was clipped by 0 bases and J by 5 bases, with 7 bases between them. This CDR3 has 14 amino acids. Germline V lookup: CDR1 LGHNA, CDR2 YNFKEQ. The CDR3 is CASSQDKQTGELFF. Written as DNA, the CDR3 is TGTGCCAGCAGCCAAGATAAACAGACCGGGGAGCTGTTTTTT.

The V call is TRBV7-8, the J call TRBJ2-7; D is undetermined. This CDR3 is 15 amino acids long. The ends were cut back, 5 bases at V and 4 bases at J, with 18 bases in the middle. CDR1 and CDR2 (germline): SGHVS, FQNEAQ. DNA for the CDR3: TGTGCCAGCAGCCAATATAGGCTGTATGATTACGAGCAGTACTTC. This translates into CASSQYRLYDYEQYF.

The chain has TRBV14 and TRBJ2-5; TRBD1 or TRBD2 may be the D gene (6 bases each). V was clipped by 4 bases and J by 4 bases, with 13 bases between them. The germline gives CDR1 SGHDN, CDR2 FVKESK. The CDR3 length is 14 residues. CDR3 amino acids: CASSRDWGAETQYF. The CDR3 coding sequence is TGTGCCAGCAGCCGGGACTGGGGGGCAGAGACCCAGTACTTC.

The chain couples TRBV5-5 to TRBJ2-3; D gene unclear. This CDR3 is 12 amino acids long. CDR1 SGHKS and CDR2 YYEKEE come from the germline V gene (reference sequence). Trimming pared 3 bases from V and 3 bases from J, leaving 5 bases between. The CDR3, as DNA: TGTGCCAGCAGCTATCAAACAGATACGCAGTATTTT. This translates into CASSYQTDTQYF.

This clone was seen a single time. The CDR3: CAWRGSTGSWGMSTEAFF. The CDR3 bases are TGTGCCTGGAGGGGTAGTACAGGGTCCTGGGGGATGAGCACTGAAGCTTTCTTT. This chain uses TRBV30 with TRBJ1-1, with D perhaps matching TRBD1 (6 bases). V dropped 3 bases and J dropped 4 bases, with 27 bases sitting between them. The CDR3 contains 18 residues. Germline V gene data show CDR1 as GTSNPN and CDR2 as SVGIG (reference sequence).

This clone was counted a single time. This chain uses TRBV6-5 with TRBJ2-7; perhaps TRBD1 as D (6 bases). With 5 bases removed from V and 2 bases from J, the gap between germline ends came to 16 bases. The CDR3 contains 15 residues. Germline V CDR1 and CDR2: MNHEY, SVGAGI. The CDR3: CASSPQGPQAYEQYF. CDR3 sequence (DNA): TGTGCCAGCAGTCCTCAGGGGCCTCAAGCCTACGAGCAGTACTTC.

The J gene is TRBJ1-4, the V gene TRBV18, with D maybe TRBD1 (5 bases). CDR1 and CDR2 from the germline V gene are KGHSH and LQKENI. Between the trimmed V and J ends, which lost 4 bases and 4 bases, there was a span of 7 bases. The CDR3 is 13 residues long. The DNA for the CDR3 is TGTGCCAGCTCACGGGGCCATAATGAAAAACTGTTTTTT. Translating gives CASSRGHNEKLFF.

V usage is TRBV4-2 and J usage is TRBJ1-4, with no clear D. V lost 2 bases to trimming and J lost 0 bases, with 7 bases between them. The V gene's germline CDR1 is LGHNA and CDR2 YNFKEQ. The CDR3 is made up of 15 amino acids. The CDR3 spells CASSQPGATNEKLFF. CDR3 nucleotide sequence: TGTGCCAGCAGCCAACCGGGAGCAACTAATGAAAAACTGTTTTTT.

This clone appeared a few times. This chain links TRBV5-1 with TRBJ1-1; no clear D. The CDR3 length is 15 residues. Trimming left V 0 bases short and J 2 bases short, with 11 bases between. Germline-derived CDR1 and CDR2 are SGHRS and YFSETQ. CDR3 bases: TGCGCCAGCAGCTTGGGAGTCAGAGTAAACACTGAAGCTTTCTTT. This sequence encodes CASSLGVRVNTEAFF. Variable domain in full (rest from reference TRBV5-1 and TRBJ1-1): KAGVTQTPRYLIKTRGQQVTLSCSPISGHRSVSWYQQTPGQGLQFLFEYFSETQRNKGNFPGRFSGRQFSNSRSEMNVSTLELGDSALYLCASSLGVRVNTEAFFGQGTRLTVV.

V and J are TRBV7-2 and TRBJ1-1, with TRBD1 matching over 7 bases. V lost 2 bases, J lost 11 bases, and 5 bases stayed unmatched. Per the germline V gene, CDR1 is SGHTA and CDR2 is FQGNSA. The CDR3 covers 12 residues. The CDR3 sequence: CASSLNSGQAFF. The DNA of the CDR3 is TGTGCCAGCAGCTTAAATTCGGGACAGGCTTTCTTT.

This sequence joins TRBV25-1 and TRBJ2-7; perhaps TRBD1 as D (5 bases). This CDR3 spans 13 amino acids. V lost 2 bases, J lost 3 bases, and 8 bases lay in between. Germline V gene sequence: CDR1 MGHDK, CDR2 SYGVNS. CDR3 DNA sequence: TGTGCCAGCAGTGAACAGGGATACTACGAGCAGTACTTC. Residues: CASSEQGYYEQYF.

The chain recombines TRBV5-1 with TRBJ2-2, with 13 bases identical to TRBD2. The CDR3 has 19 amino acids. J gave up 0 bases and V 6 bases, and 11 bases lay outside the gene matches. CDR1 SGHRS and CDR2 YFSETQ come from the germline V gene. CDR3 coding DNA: TGCGCCAGCAAACTGCGGACTAGCGGGGGCCTAACGAACACCGGGGAGCTGTTTTTT. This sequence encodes CASKLRTSGGLTNTGELFF.

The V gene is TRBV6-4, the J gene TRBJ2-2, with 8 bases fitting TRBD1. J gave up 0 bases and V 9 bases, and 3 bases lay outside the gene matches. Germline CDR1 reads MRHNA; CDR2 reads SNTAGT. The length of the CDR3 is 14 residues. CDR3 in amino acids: CASQQGANTGELFF. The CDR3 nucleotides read TGTGCCAGTCAACAGGGGGCGAACACCGGGGAGCTGTTTTTT.

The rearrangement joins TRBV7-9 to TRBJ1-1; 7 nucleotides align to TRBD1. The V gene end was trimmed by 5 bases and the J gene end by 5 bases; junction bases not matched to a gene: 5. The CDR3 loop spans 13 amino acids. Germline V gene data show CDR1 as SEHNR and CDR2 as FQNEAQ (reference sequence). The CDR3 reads CASSQQGRTEAFF. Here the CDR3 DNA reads TGTGCCAGCAGCCAACAGGGGAGGACTGAAGCTTTCTTT.

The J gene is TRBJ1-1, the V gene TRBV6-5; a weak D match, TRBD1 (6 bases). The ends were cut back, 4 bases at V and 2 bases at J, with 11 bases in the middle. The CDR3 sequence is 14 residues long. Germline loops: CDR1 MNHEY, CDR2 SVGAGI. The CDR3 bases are TGTGCCAGCAGTTCGACAGGTGTAAACACTGAAGCTTTCTTT. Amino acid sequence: CASSSTGVNTEAFF.